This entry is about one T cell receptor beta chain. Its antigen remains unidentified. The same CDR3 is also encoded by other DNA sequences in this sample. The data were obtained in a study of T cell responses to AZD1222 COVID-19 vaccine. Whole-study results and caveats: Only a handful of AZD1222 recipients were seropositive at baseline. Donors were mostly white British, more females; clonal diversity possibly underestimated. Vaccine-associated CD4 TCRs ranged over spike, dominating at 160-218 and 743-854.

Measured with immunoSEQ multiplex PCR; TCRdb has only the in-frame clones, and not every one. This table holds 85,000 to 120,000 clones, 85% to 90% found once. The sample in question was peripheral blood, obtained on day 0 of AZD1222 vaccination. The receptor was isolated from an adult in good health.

CDR3 residues: CASSLQGARQPQHF. CDR3 nucleotide sequence: TGTGCCAGCAGTCTACAGGGGGCCCGCCAGCCCCAGCATTTT. The chain couples TRBV7-8 to TRBJ1-5; 9 positions match TRBD1. J lost 7 bases, V lost 6 bases, and 7 bases had no gene match. The germline V gene encodes CDR1 SGHVS and CDR2 FQNEAQ. The CDR3 is 14 residues long. The complete variable domain, with remaining parts taken from reference TRBV7-8 and TRBJ1-5, reads GAGVSQSPRYKVAKRGQDVALRCDPISGHVSLFWYQQALGQGPEFLTYFQNEAQLDKSGLPSDRFFAERPEGSVSTLKIQRTQQEDSAVYLCASSLQGARQPQHFGDGTRLSIL.